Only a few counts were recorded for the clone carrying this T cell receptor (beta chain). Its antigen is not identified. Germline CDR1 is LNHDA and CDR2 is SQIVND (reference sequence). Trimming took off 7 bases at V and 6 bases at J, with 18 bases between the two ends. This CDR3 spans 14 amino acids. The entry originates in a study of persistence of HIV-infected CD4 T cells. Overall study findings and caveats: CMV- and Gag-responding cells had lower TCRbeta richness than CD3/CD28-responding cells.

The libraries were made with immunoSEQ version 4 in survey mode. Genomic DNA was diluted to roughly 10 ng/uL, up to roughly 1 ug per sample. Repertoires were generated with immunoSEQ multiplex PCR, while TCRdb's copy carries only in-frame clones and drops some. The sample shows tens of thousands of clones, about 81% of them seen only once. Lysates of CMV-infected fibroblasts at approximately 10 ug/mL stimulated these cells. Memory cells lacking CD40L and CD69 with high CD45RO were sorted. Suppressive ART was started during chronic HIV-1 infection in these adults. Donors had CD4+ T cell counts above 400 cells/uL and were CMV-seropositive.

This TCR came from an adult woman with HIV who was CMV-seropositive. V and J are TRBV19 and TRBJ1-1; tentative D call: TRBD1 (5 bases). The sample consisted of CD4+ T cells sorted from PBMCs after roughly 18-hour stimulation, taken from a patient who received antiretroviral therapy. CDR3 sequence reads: CASIPRRGSPEAFF. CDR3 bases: TGTGCCAGTATCCCCCGTCGGGGGTCCCCTGAAGCTTTCTTT.